This T cell receptor (beta chain) was recovered during a study of T-cell memory formation after mild COVID-19 (dated by TCRdb to the early 2020s). About the full investigation: Most TCR sequence clusters were specific to one of the two donors. T-cell clones expanding and contracting after mild COVID-19 in a couple of donors were tracked by longitudinal TCRalpha and TCRbeta repertoire sequencing. Two young, previously healthy adult volunteers, one female and one male, were included in the cohort.

The reads were generated on an Illumina NovaSeq 6000. TCRalpha and TCRbeta cDNA libraries were built by 5'RACE with constant-segment primers, adding sample barcodes and unique molecular identifiers. RNA was extracted from every sample with Trizol reagent. Libraries were amplified in two PCR steps, with a second sample barcode and Illumina TruSeq adapters added in the second step. Libraries were sequenced on an Illumina NovaSeq with 2 x 150 bp paired-end reads. The source study handled its data this way. The reads were demultiplexed and collapsed into UMI-guided consensus sequences using migec v1.2.7. Using mixcr v2.1.11, UMI consensuses were aligned to TRA and TRB V and J templates and then assembled into clonotypes. Clonotypes were classified as expanded or contracted when called significant by both edgeR and NoisET, with noise models trained on biological replicates. For edgeR calls, the thresholds were a false discovery rate-adjusted p below 0.01 and a log2 fold-change of 1. As an exploratory analysis of dynamics, max-normalized trajectories of the 1000 most abundant clonotypes were examined with PCA combined with hierarchical clustering. Each responding clone was given a CD4 or CD8 phenotype based on the CD4+ and CD8+ repertoires, which had been sequenced separately. TCRdb ran its own pipeline on the public reads, namely fastp trimming at Q25 and MiXCR clone calling, and kept in-frame beta chains. For every CDR3 protein sequence, its rows merge into one entry that carries the most common genes and DNA. In this record, the V and J calls reflect TCRdb's handling and not the investigators' own analysis. The sample data list approximately 400,000 distinct CDR3 sequences, and roughly 26% of these were observed just once. The top ten clones comprise around 9.5% of the sample.

Ficoll-Paque density gradient centrifugation was the method used to isolate PBMCs. Comments on this clonotype: Its target antigen remains unknown. No base qualities exist here, and no much larger clone lies one base off it.

Overall study outcomes, separate from this receptor: Contracting CD4+ clones appeared mostly in the CM and EM memory subsets, whereas CD8+ clones were enriched in EMRA. Balanced CD4/CD8 phenotypes were observed for clones contracting from day 15 to 85, whereas a bias towards CD4+ was observed for a second wave of clones expanding from day 15 to 37. Some responding clones were detected in pre-infection memory, which suggested that pre-existing cross-reactive memory T cells had joined the SARS-CoV-2 response. Only two mild cases were covered in the study, and larger cohorts including severe cases with pre-infection samples were considered necessary. SARS-CoV-2 specificity of the second-wave clones peaking on day 37 was not confirmed.

The source is an adult woman who had mild COVID-19 (a few samples of this study predate the infection). The sample titles of this study are shuffled in the database, so cell type and time point are left out; the donor was told from shared clones. Material: PBMCs or a T cell subset sorted from them (not recorded which).

The nucleotide sequence reads as follows: TGTGCCAGCAGCGCAATCGAAAGGGGGGATGAGCAGTTCTTC. The encoded protein is CASSAIERGDEQFF. Rearrangement joined TRBV7-9 to TRBJ2-1; the D call could be TRBD1 or TRBD2, with each sharing 6 bases. V and J are truncated by 5 bases and 8 bases respectively, leaving an intervening sequence of 16 bases. Including the terminal cysteine and phenylalanine, the CDR3 comprises 14 residues. Just CDR3 DNA is preserved here, 42 bases in frame from base 1. CDR1 and CDR2 were assigned from the germline V gene (reference sequence) as SEHNR and FQNEAQ. Where the CDR3 stops, the reference TRBV7-9 and TRBJ2-1 genes take over; the full variable domain is DTGVSQNPRHKITKRGQNVTFRCDPISEHNRLYWYRQTLGQGPEFLTYFQNEAQLEKSRLLSDRFSAERPKGSFSTLEIQRTEQGDSAMYLCASSAIERGDEQFFGPGTRLTVL.